One and the same sample provided the 18 T cell receptor beta chains below, sequenced in a study of blood T cell repertoires in COVID-19 (dated by TCRdb to about 2020). Libraries came from the immunoSEQ multiplex PCR assay. TCRdb limited this immuneACCESS table to in-frame rearrangements with V and J called. A share of clones is missing; checked studies link under half to unresolved V genes, and the rest is unexplained. In all, the sample holds about 110,000 clones, and around 90% of those were seen once. In total, the top ten clones hold about 1.1% of the sample. Material for sequencing was peripheral blood. The source is a human donor in a cohort sampled during active COVID-19.

The rearrangement links TRBV28 to TRBJ2-7, with 7 bases fitting TRBD1. This CDR3 comprises 15 residues. V lost 2 bases, J lost 3 bases, and 7 bases stayed unmatched. Per germline, CDR1 MDHEN and CDR2 SYDVKM. CDR3 amino acids: CASSLGTGQSYEQYF. The DNA of the CDR3 is TGTGCCAGCAGTTTAGGCACGGGACAGAGCTACGAGCAGTACTTC.

This clone was counted a single time. The chain joins TRBV2 to TRBJ2-2; 8 bases map to TRBD2. The length of the CDR3 is 14 residues. Germline V lookup: CDR1 SNHLY, CDR2 FYNNEI. Germline trimming cut 5 bases from V and 7 bases from J; bases unmatched to any gene: 6. This CDR3 reads CASSPLAGHGELFF. CDR3 in DNA: TGTGCCAGCAGTCCCTTAGCGGGACACGGGGAGCTGTTTTTT.

V gene TRBV7-8 combines with J gene TRBJ1-1; D gene ambiguous. The CDR3 is made up of 11 amino acids. The V gene's germline CDR1 is SGHVS and CDR2 FQNEAQ. V was cut by 5 bases and J by 11 bases, with 12 bases left in between. CDR3 sequence (DNA): TGTGCCAGCAGCCGCAATCCGGGGGCTTTCTTT. It specifies CASSRNPGAFF.

The rearrangement links TRBV21-1 to TRBJ2-1; the tabulated D call, TRBD1, remains unverified against the DNA. TRBV21-1 is a pseudogene. This CDR3 has 11 amino acids. Here the CDR3 DNA reads TGTGCCAGCAGCACCAGTCCAGAGCAGTTCTTC. This gives the protein CASSTSPEQFF.

The chain carries TRBV12-5 and TRBJ1-1; no clear D gene. V lost 0 bases and J lost 3, with 11 bases in between. Germline CDR1 LGHNT, CDR2 FRNRAP. CDR3 length: 15 amino acids. The CDR3 DNA sequence: TGTGCTAGTGGTTTGGTACGGCCGGGAGACACTGAAGCTTTCTTT. It specifies CASGLVRPGDTEAFF.

The CDR3, as DNA: TGTGCCAGCAGTTCGCCTCAGGGGGGTGAAGCTTTCTTT. This translates into CASSSPQGGEAFF. V is TRBV28 and J is TRBJ1-1; TRBD1 matches 7 bases. Germline V gene data show CDR1 as MDHEN and CDR2 as SYDVKM. The CDR3 sequence is 13 residues long. V was pared by 4 bases and J by 7 bases, with 6 bases of the junction left unmatched.

This clone was observed a single time. The rearrangement joins TRBV12-5 to TRBJ2-1; TRBD1 matches 7 bases. CDR3 size: 14 residues. J gave up 7 bases and V 1 base, and 4 bases lay outside the gene matches. CDR1 LGHNT and CDR2 FRNRAP come from the germline V gene. CDR3: CASGLGATGNEQFF. The CDR3, as DNA: TGTGCTAGTGGTTTGGGGGCGACAGGGAATGAGCAGTTCTTC.

The chain carries TRBV7-9 and TRBJ2-1; possibly TRBD2 for D (5 bases). Germline V CDR1 and CDR2: SEHNR, FQNEAQ (reference sequence). This CDR3 is 15 amino acids long. The germline V and J ends were trimmed by 6 bases and 4 bases, with 16 bases remaining between them. CDR3 nucleotide sequence: TGTGCCAGCAGTCCCTCCGGGGAGCAGTACAATGAGCAGTTCTTC. Protein: CASSPSGEQYNEQFF.

This chain connects TRBV6-6 to TRBJ2-2, with D maybe TRBD2 (6 bases). The V end was cut by 1 base, the J end by 5 bases, with 14 bases between. Germline CDR1 MNHNY, CDR2 SVGAGI (reference sequence). This CDR3 contains 16 residues. CDR3 in DNA: TGTGCCAGCAGTTACTTGGAGGGTACGGGGACCGGGGAGCTGTTTTTT. Its translation: CASSYLEGTGTGELFF.

This chain uses TRBV5-1 with TRBJ1-2, with a tentative D call TRBD1 (6 bases). This CDR3 has 14 residues. The germline V gene encodes CDR1 SGHRS and CDR2 YFSETQ. V was cut by 3 bases and J by 4 bases, with 13 bases left in between. For the CDR3, the DNA is TGCGCCAGCAGCTGGGTGGACAGCCGCTATGGCTACACCTTC. Its protein is CASSWVDSRYGYTF.

This clone has just one count. The rearrangement joins TRBV5-1 to TRBJ1-3; a weak D match, TRBD1 (6 bases). The CDR3 has 17 amino acids. Germline CDR1 and CDR2: SGHRS and YFSETQ. V dropped 0 bases and J dropped 0 bases, with 13 bases sitting between them. The CDR3 loop reads CASSLAGQRSSGNTIYF. The CDR3 bases are TGCGCCAGCAGCTTGGCCGGACAGAGGAGCTCTGGAAACACCATATATTTT.

The CDR3 spells CASSSEQGKGYEQYF. CDR3 nucleotide sequence: TGTGCCAGCAGCTCCGAACAGGGGAAAGGGTACGAGCAGTACTTC. This sequence joins TRBV5-4 and TRBJ2-7; 7 bases align to TRBD1. Germline V lookup: CDR1 SGHNT, CDR2 YYREEE (reference sequence). V lost 3 bases to trimming and J lost 4 bases; unmatched junction nucleotides: 10. The CDR3 sequence is 15 residues long.

This chain joins TRBV18 and TRBJ1-1; tentatively, D is TRBD1 (5 bases). CDR3 length: 15 amino acids. Germline V CDR1 and CDR2: KGHSH, LQKENI. Trimming removed 3 bases from V and 2 bases from J, with 13 bases in between. CDR3 DNA: TGTGCCAGCTCACCCCGGGGGAGGGTAAACACTGAAGCTTTCTTT. Its protein is CASSPRGRVNTEAFF.

This clone occurred a few times. The chain combines TRBV3-1 (or the pseudogene TRBV3-2) with TRBJ2-1; D might be TRBD2 (5 bases). Germline V gene sequence: CDR1 LGHDT, CDR2 YNNKEL (reference sequence). V lost 1 base and J lost 0, with 16 bases in between. The length of the CDR3 is 18 residues. The chain's CDR3 is CASSQVLTGKSSYNEQFF. The CDR3, as DNA: TGTGCCAGCAGCCAAGTCCTAACGGGGAAGAGCTCCTACAATGAGCAGTTCTTC.

Remarks on this clone: In the same sample, other DNA sequences code for this CDR3. The V and J genes are TRBV3-1 (or the pseudogene TRBV3-2) and TRBJ1-2; 7 nucleotides line up with TRBD1. The germline CDR1 and CDR2 sequences are LGHDT and YNNKEL (reference sequence). V lost 3 bases and J lost 1; bases outside the gene matches: 5. The length of the CDR3 is 15 residues. CDR3 nucleotide sequence: TGTGCCAGCAGCCAGAGGACAGGTTTTAACTATGGCTACACCTTC. Residues: CASSQRTGFNYGYTF.

The CDR3 region has the DNA TGTGCCAGCAGTCTCGTCGGGAGCACCGGGGAGCTGTTTTTT. Translated: CASSLVGSTGELFF. This rearrangement joins TRBV27 to TRBJ2-2; possible D gene TRBD2, 6 bases. Looked up from germline, CDR1 is MNHEY and CDR2 is SMNVEV (reference sequence). The CDR3 has 14 residues. Trimming removed 5 bases at V and 4 bases at J, with 11 bases between.

V usage is TRBV28 and J usage is TRBJ2-7; D not certain. V was pared by 2 bases and J by 0 bases, with 5 bases between. The CDR3 has 13 amino acids. Germline CDR1 reads MDHEN; CDR2 reads SYDVKM. Here the CDR3 reads CASSLGLSYEQYF. The CDR3 DNA reads as TGTGCCAGCAGTTTAGGCCTCTCCTACGAGCAGTACTTC.

This rearrangement joins TRBV5-8 to TRBJ1-2, with TRBD1 as a possible D gene (6 bases). The CDR3 sequence is 15 residues long. CDR1 SGHTS and CDR2 YDEGEE come from the germline V gene. V lost 4 bases, J lost 4 bases, and 17 bases lay in between. CDR3 loop: CASSGYRVLSYGYTF. CDR3 sequence (DNA): TGTGCCAGCAGCGGATACAGGGTTTTGAGCTATGGCTACACCTTC.